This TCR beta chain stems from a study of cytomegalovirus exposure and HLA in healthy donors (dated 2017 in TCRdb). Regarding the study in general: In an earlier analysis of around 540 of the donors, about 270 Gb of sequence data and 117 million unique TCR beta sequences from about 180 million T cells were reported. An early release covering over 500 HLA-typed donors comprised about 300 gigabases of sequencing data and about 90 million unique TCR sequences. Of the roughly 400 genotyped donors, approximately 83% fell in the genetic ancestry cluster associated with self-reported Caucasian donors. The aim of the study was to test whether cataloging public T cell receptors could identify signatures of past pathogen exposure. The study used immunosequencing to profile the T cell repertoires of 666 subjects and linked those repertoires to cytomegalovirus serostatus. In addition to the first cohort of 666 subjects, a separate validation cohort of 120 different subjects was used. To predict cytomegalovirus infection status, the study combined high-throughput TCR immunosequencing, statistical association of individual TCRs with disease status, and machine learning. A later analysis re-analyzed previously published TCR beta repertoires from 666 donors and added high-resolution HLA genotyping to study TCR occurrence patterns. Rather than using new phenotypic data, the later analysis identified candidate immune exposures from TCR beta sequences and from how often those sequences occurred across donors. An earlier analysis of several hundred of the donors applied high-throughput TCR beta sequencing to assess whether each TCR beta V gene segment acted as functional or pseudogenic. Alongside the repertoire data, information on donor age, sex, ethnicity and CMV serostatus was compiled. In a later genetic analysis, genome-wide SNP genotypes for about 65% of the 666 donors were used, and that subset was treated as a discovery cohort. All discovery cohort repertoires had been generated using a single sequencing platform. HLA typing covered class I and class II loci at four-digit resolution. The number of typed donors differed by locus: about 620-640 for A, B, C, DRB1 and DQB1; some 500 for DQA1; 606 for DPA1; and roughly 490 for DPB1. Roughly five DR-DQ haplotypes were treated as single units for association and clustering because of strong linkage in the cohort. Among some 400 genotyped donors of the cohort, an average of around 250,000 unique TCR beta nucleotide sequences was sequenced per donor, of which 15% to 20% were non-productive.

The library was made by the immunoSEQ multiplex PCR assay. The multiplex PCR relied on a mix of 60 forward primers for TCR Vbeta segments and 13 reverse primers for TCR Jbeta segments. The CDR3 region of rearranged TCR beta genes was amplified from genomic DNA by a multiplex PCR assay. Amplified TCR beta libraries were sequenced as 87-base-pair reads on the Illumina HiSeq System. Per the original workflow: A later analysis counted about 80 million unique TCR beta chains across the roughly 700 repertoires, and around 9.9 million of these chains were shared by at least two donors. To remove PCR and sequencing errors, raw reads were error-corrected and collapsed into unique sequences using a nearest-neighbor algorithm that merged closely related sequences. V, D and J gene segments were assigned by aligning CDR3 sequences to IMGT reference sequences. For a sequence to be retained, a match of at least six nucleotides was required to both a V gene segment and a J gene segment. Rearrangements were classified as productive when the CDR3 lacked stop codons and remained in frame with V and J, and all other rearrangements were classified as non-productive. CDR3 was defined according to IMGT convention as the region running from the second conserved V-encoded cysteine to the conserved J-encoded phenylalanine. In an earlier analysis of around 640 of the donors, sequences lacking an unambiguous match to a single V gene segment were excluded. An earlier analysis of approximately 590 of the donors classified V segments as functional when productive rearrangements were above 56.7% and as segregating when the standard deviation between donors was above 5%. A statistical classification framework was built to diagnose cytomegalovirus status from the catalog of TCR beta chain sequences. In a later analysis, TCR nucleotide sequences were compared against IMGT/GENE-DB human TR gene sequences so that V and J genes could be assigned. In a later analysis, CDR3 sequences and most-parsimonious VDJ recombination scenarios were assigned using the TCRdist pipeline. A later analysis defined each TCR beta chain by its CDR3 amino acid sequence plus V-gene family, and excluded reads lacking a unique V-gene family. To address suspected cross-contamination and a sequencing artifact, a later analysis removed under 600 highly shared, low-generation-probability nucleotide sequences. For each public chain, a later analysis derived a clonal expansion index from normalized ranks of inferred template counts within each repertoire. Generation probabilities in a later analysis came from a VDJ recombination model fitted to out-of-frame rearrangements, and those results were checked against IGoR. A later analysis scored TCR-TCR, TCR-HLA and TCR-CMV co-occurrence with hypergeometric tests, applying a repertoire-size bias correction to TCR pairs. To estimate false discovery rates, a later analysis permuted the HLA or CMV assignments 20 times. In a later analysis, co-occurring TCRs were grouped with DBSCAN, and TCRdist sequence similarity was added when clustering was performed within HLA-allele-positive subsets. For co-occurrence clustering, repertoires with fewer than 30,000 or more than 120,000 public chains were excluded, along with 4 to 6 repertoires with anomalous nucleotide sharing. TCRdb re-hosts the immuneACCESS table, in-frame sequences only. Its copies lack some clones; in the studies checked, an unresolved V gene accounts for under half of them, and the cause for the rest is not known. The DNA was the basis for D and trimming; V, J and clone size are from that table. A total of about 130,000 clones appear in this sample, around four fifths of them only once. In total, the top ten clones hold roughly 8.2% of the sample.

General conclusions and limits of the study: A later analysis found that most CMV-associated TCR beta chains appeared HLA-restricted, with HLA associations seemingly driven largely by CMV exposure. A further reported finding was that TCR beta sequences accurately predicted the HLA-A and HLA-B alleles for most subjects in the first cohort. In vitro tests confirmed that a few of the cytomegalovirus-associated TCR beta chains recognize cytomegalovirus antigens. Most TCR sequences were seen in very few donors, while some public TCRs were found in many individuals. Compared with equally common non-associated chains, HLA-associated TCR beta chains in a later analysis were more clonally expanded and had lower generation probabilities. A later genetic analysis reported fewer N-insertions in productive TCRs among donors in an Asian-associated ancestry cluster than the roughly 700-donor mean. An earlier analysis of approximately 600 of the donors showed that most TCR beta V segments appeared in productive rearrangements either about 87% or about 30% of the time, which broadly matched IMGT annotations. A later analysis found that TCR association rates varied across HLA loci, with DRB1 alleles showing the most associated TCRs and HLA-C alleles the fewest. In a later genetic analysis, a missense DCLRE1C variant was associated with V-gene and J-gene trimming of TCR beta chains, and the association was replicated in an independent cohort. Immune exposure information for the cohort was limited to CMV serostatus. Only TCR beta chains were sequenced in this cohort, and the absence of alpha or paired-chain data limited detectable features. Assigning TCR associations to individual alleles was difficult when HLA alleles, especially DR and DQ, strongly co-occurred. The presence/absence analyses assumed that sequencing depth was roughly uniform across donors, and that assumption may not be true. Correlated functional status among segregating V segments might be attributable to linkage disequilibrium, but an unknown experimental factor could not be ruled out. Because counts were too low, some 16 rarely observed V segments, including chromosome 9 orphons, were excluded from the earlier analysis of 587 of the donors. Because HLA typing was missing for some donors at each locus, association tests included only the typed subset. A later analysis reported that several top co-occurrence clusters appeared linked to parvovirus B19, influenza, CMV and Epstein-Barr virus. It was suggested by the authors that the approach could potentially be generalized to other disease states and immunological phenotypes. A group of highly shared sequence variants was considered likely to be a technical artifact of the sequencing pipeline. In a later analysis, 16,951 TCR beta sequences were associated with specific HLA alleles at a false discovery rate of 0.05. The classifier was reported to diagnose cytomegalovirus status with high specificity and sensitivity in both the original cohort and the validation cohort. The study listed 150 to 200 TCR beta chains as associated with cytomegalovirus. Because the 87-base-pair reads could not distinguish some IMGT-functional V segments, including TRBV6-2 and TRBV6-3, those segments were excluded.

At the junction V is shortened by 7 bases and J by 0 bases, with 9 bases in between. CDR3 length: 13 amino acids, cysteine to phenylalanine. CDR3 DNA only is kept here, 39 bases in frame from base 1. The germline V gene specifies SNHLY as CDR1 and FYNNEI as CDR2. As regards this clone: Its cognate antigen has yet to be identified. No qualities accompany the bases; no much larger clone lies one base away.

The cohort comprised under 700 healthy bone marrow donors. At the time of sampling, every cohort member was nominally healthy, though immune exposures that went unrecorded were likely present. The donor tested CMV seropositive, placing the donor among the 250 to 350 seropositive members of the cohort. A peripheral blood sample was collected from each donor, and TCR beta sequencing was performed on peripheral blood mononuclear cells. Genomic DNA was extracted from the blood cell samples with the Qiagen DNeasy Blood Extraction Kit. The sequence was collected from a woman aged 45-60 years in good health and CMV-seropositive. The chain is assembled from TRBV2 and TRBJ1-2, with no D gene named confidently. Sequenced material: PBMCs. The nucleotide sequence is TGTGCCAGCACACGGAGCTCTAACTATGGCTACACCTTC. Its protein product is CASTRSSNYGYTF.